The 23 T cell receptor beta chains below were found in one sample sequenced in a study of a mutant IDH1 vaccine in newly diagnosed glioma. Time point described: baseline, week 1 (first vaccination visit). Regarding treatment: pre-vaccination baseline after standard-of-care therapy. This table comes from immunoSEQ multiplex PCR, and its TCRdb copy is limited to in-frame clones, with some not included. The sample holds roughly 38,000 clones, approximately 92% seen once. Specimen: PBMCs, collected from a glioma patient treated with radiotherapy, temozolomide or both. All receptors come from a man aged 18 to 29 with glioma.

The rearrangement joins TRBV4-2 to TRBJ1-4, with D possibly TRBD1 on 6 matching bases. V was shortened by 2 bases and J by 7 bases, with 17 bases between the two germline ends. The CDR3 loop spans 16 amino acids. Germline V gene data show CDR1 as LGHNA and CDR2 as YNFKEQ. The CDR3 sequence is CASSQSTGLVVEKLFF. The CDR3 coding sequence is TGTGCCAGCAGCCAATCCACAGGGTTGGTTGTTGAAAAACTGTTTTTT.

The chain combines TRBV4-1 with TRBJ2-1; either TRBD1 or TRBD2 may fit D (5 bases each). V was clipped by 2 bases and J by 6 bases, with 17 bases between them. Germline V gene lookup returns CDR1 MGHRA and CDR2 YSYEKL. This CDR3 comprises 16 residues. The CDR3 region has the DNA TGCGCCAGCAGCCAATTCGGGGCTCCGAGGGCCAATGAGCAGTTCTTC. Residues: CASSQFGAPRANEQFF.

This chain joins TRBV7-9 and TRBJ1-1; no clear D gene. V was clipped by 5 bases and J by 1 base, with 8 bases between them. CDR3 length: 13 amino acids. The germline gives CDR1 SEHNR, CDR2 FQNEAQ (reference sequence). The CDR3 is CASSLQQNTEAFF. In DNA, the CDR3 is TGTGCCAGCAGCCTCCAGCAGAACACTGAAGCTTTCTTT.

The V gene is TRBV30, the J gene TRBJ1-4; D ambiguous. CDR1 GTSNPN and CDR2 SVGIG come from the germline V gene (reference sequence). The CDR3 contains 14 residues. Between the trimmed V and J ends, which lost 0 bases and 0 bases, there was a span of 5 bases. CDR3 protein: CAWSVLATNEKLFF. In DNA, the CDR3 is TGTGCCTGGAGTGTACTAGCAACTAATGAAAAACTGTTTTTT.

This clone was detected a few times. The J gene is TRBJ2-1, the V gene TRBV29-1; D tentatively reads TRBD1 or TRBD2 (5 bases each). The CDR3 loop spans 15 amino acids. V was shortened by 4 bases and J by 6 bases, with 19 bases between the two germline ends. Germline V gene lookup returns CDR1 SQVTM and CDR2 ANQGSEA. The CDR3 is CSVVPGTQGFNEQFF. The CDR3 coding sequence is TGCAGCGTTGTACCTGGGACCCAAGGATTCAATGAGCAGTTCTTC.

V is TRBV6-5 and J is TRBJ1-5; D is unclear. The length of the CDR3 is 13 residues. Trimming shortened V by 2 bases and J by 6 bases, and 8 bases separated the two germline ends. Germline V gives CDR1 MNHEY, CDR2 SVGAGI. The CDR3 DNA is TGTGCCAGCAGTTACAGGGATGGTCAGCCCCAGCATTTT. It specifies CASSYRDGQPQHF.

The chain employs TRBV20-1 and TRBJ2-3; D call uncertain. The germline V and J ends were trimmed by 1 base and 5 bases, with 4 bases remaining between them. This CDR3 is 11 amino acids long. CDR1 DFQATT and CDR2 SNEGSKA come from the germline V gene (reference sequence). The CDR3 DNA follows: TGCAGTGCTAGAGGGATAGATACGCAGTATTTT. Translating gives CSARGIDTQYF.

This clone was observed a single time. The J gene is TRBJ1-1, the V gene TRBV6-1; no definite D call. V lost 4 bases and J 3 bases, leaving 24 bases between the germline ends. The CDR3 sequence is 18 residues long. Germline assignment: CDR1 MNHNS and CDR2 SASEGT. The CDR3 DNA sequence: TGTGCCAGCAGTGGAAGGAAACTTCGGGAGGGAGGTGACACTGAAGCTTTCTTT. Protein sequence: CASSGRKLREGGDTEAFF.

CDR3 region: CASSPQGSPTEAFF. The CDR3 region has the DNA TGTGCCAGCAGTCCACAGGGTAGCCCCACTGAAGCTTTCTTT. The chain recombines TRBV2 with TRBJ1-1; a possible D gene is TRBD1 (6 bases). The germline V and J ends were trimmed by 5 bases and 4 bases, with 14 bases remaining between them. Germline CDR1 reads SNHLY; CDR2 reads FYNNEI. This CDR3 is built from 14 residues.

The V gene is TRBV18, the J gene TRBJ2-7; 15 bases match TRBD2. CDR3 length: 18 amino acids. V lost 1 base to trimming and J lost 5 bases; unmatched junction nucleotides: 9. The germline CDR1 and CDR2 sequences are KGHSH and LQKENI. CDR3 nucleotides: TGTGCCAGCTCACCACGGACTAGCGGGAGGGCGGTCGGGGACGAGCAGTACTTC. Its protein is CASSPRTSGRAVGDEQYF.

This clone was counted only a few times. J is TRBJ2-3 and V is TRBV13; D not resolved. Germline lookup yields CDR1 PRHDT and CDR2 FYEKMQ (reference sequence). V was clipped by 5 bases and J by 5 bases, with 23 bases between them. This CDR3 is 17 amino acids long. CDR3 sequence: CASSRTLRTSVGDTQYF. The CDR3 region has the DNA TGTGCCAGCAGCCGCACCCTTCGGACGTCCGTTGGAGATACGCAGTATTTT.

V gene TRBV10-1 combines with J gene TRBJ2-7; 7 bases line up with TRBD2. The V gene's germline CDR1 is WNHNN and CDR2 SYGVQD (reference sequence). The CDR3 extends over 14 amino acids. Trimming removed 6 bases from V and 5 bases from J; junction bases left unmatched: 10. The CDR3 DNA is TGCGCCAGCAGCAATACTAGGGCGGGGGACGAGCAGTACTTC. Translating gives CASSNTRAGDEQYF.

CDR3 amino acids: CASSFQRTYNEQFF. The CDR3, as DNA: TGTGCCAGCAGCTTTCAGCGGACCTACAATGAGCAGTTCTTC. This chain uses TRBV5-4 with TRBJ2-1; D is perhaps TRBD2 (5 bases). Trimming left V 2 bases short and J 2 bases short, with 8 bases between. The germline gives CDR1 SGHNT, CDR2 YYREEE (reference sequence). The CDR3 has 14 residues.

V gene TRBV9 combines with J gene TRBJ1-3; 9 nucleotides align to TRBD1. J lost 3 bases, V lost 3 bases, and 7 bases had no gene match. Germline V gene lookup returns CDR1 SGDLS and CDR2 YYNGEE. There are 16 residues in the CDR3. DNA of the CDR3: TGTGCCAGCAGCGCCACAGGGGGCGCGGGTGGAAACACCATATATTTT. It codes for CASSATGGAGGNTIYF. The complete variable domain, with remaining parts taken from reference TRBV9 and TRBJ1-3, reads DSGVTQTPKHLITATGQRVTLRCSPRSGDLSVYWYQQSLDQGLQFLIQYYNGEERAKGNILERFSAQQFPDLHSELNLSSLELGDSALYFCASSATGGAGGNTIYFGEGSWLTVV.

This sequence joins TRBV7-6 and TRBJ1-5; D possibly corresponds to TRBD1 (5 bases). Germline assignment: CDR1 SGHVS and CDR2 FNYEAQ. V lost 2 bases and J lost 6, with 11 bases in between. This CDR3 is built from 14 residues. CDR3 sequence reads: CASSLLGRLQPQHF. CDR3 coding DNA: TGTGCCAGCAGCTTATTGGGACGTCTTCAGCCCCAGCATTTT. Complete variable domain (other parts from reference TRBV7-6 and TRBJ1-5): GAGVSQSPRYKVTKRGQDVALRCDPISGHVSLYWYRQALGQGPEFLTYFNYEAQQDKSGLPNDRFSAERPEGSISTLTIQRTEQRDSAMYRCASSLLGRLQPQHFGDGTRLSIL.

This chain connects TRBV28 to TRBJ1-1, with 7 nucleotides matching TRBD1. V was pared by 0 bases and J by 5 bases, with 6 bases of the junction left unmatched. Per germline, CDR1 MDHEN and CDR2 SYDVKM. This CDR3 spans 15 amino acids. The CDR3 bases are TGTGCCAGCAGTTTATGGGAGACAGGGCGGACTGAAGCTTTCTTT. This encodes CASSLWETGRTEAFF.

This chain connects TRBV6-5 to TRBJ1-1; TRBD1 aligns across 7 bases. V was pared by 7 bases and J by 2 bases, with 4 bases of the junction left unmatched. CDR1 and CDR2 (germline): MNHEY, SVGAGI. The CDR3 contains 13 residues. CDR3 nucleotides: TGTGCCAGCACCTGGGACAGCAACACTGAAGCTTTCTTT. It specifies CASTWDSNTEAFF.

This clone has a single count. V and J are TRBV7-6 and TRBJ1-4; D is unclear. There are 15 residues in the CDR3. The germline V gene encodes CDR1 SGHVS and CDR2 FNYEAQ. Trimming pared 4 bases from V and 5 bases from J, leaving 14 bases between. CDR3 protein: CASSSTDLGNEKLFF. CDR3 bases: TGTGCCAGCAGCTCCACGGACTTGGGGAATGAAAAACTGTTTTTT.

About this clone: Relative to the germline gene, one junction end is altered; a read error may explain this. The chain joins TRBV6-1 to TRBJ1-1, with D tentatively TRBD1 (6 bases). This CDR3 spans 16 amino acids. The germline CDR1 and CDR2 sequences are MNHNS and SASEGT. CDR3 sequence reads: CAISGQGRLRGTEAFF. CDR3 nucleotide sequence: TGTGCCATCAGTGGTCAGGGGCGCTTGAGGGGAACTGAAGCTTTCTTT.

The chain recombines TRBV6-1 with TRBJ1-1; 9 bases map to TRBD1. This CDR3 contains 14 residues. V shed 11 bases, J shed 4 bases, and the junction held 11 bases outside the gene matches. CDR1 and CDR2 (germline): MNHNS, SASEGT. CDR3 in amino acids: CAGGDRVSVTEAFF. In DNA form, the CDR3 reads TGTGCCGGGGGGGACAGGGTATCAGTCACTGAAGCTTTCTTT.

About this clone: At one end, the junction sequence differs from germline, possibly due to a read error. This chain connects TRBV9 to TRBJ1-2; 9 positions agree with TRBD1. Germline CDR1 SGDLS, CDR2 YYNGEE. The CDR3 is made up of 17 amino acids. This CDR3 is CASSRVDRGKAKYGYTF. The CDR3 DNA follows: TGTGCCAGCAGCCGAGTTGACAGGGGGAAGGCTAAATATGGCTACACCTTC.

V is TRBV29-1 and J is TRBJ2-7; D may be TRBD1 (6 bases). The germline V gene has CDR1 SQVTM and CDR2 ANQGSEA. V was cut by 3 bases and J by 4 bases, with 16 bases left in between. The CDR3 length is 14 residues. CDR3 DNA: TGCAGCGTTGAGGGGCAGGGGATGGGGTACGAGCAGTACTTC. Its translation: CSVEGQGMGYEQYF.

The chain joins TRBV19 to TRBJ2-2, with 9 bases fitting TRBD1. The CDR3 extends over 15 amino acids. V shed 9 bases and J 4 bases; nucleotides not matched to a gene: 9. The V gene's germline CDR1 is LNHDA and CDR2 SQIVND (reference sequence). Here the CDR3 DNA reads TGTGCCAGCACCCCCGGGACAGGGACCACCGGGGAGCTGTTTTTT. Translation gives CASTPGTGTTGELFF.